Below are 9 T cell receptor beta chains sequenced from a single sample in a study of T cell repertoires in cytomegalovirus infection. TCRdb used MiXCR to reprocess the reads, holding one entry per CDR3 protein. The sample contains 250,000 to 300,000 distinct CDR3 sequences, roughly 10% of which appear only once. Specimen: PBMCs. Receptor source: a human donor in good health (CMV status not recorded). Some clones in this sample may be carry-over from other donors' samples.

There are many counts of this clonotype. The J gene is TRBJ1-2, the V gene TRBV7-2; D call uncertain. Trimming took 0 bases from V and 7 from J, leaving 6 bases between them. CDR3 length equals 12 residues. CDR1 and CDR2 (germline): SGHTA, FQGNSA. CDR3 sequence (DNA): TGTGCCAGCAGCTTAGCGCCCAGTGGCTACACCTTC. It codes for CASSLAPSGYTF.

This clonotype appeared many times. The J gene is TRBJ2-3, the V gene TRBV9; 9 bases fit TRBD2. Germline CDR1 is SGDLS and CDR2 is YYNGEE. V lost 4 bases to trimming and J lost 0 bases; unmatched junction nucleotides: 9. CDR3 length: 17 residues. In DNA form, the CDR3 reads TGTGCCAGCAGCTATAGCGGGGGCCGTTCCAGCACAGATACGCAGTATTTT. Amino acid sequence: CASSYSGGRSSTDTQYF.

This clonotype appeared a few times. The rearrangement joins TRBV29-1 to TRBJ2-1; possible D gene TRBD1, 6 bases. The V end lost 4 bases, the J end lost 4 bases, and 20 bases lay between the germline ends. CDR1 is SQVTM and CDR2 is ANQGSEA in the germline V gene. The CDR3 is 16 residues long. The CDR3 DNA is TGCAGCGTTGTGTGGGGGCAGGGGAAGCAGTACAATGAGCAGTTCTTC. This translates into CSVVWGQGKQYNEQFF.

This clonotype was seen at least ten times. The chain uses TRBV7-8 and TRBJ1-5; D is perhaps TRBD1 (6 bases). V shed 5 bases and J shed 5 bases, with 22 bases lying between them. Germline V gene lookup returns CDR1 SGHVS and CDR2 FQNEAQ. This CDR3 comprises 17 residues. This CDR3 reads CASSATLSTGLHQPQHF. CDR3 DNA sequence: TGTGCCAGCAGCGCTACTCTATCTACAGGGTTGCATCAGCCCCAGCATTTT.

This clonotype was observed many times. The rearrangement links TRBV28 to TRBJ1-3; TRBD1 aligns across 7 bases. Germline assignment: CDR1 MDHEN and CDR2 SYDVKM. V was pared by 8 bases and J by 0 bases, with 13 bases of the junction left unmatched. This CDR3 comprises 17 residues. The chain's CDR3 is CASRSGTASRSGNTIYF. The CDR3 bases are TGTGCCAGCCGGTCCGGGACAGCCTCCCGCTCTGGAAACACCATATATTTT.

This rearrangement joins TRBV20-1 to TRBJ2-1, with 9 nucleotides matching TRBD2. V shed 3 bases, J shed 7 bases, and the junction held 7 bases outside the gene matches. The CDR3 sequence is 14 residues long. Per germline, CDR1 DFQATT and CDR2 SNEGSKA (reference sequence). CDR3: CSARASGVRNEQFF. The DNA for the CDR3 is TGCAGTGCTAGGGCTAGCGGGGTGCGTAATGAGCAGTTCTTC.

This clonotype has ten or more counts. CDR3 amino acids: CASSPHISGYNEQFF. CDR3 DNA: TGTGCCAGCAGCCCCCATATTAGCGGCTACAATGAGCAGTTCTTC. The chain couples TRBV7-3 to TRBJ2-1; a possible D gene is TRBD2 (6 bases). The CDR3 has 15 amino acids. Trimming left V 5 bases short and J 3 bases short, with 14 bases between. CDR1 and CDR2 (germline): SGHTA, FQGTGA.

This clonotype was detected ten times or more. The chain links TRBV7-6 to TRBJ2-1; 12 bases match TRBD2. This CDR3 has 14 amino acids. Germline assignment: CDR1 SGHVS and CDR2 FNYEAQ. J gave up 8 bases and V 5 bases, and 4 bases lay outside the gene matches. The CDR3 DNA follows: TGTGCCAGCAGCCAGACTAGCGGGGGCGATGAGCAGTTCTTC. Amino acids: CASSQTSGGDEQFF.

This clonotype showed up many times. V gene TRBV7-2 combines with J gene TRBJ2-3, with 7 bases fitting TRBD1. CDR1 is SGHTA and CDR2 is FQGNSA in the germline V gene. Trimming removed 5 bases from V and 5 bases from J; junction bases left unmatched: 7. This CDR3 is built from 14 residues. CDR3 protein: CASSDREFEDTQYF. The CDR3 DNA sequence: TGTGCCAGCAGCGACAGGGAATTTGAAGATACGCAGTATTTT.